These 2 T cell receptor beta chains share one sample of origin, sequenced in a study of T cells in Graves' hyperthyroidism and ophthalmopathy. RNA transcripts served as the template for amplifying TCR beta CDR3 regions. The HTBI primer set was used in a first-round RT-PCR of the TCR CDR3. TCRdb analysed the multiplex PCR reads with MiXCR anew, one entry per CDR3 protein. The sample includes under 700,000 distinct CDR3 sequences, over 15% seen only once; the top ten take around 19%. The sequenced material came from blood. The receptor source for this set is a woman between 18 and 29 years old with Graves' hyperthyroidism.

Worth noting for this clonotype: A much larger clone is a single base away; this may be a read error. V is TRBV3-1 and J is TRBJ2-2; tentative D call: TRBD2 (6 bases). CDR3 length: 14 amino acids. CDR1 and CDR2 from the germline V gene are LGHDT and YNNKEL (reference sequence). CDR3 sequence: CASSQRAGGGELSF. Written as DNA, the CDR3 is TGTGCCAGCAGCCAACGAGCGGGCGGCGGGGAGCTGTCTTTT.

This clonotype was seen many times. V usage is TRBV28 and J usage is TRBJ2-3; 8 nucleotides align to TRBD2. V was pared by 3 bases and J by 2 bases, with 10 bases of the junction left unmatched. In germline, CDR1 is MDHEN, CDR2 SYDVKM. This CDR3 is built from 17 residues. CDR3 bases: TGTGCCAGCAGTTTTAAACCAGCGGGAGTTCTCACAGATACGCAGTATTTT. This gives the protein CASSFKPAGVLTDTQYF.